This note documents a single T cell receptor (beta chain) sequence. Antigen unknown. Read coverage stops 3 residues before the CDR3 terminus; the germline J gene supplies the remainder. Each participant carried one incident cervical HPV16 infection only. These data belong to a study of T cells in women clearing cervical HPV infection. Study in general: Case blood was drawn when the lesion was first found; control blood after infection became undetectable. General study points: Richness differences could reflect unmeasured T-cell content per sample.

This CDR3 region has 16 residues. CDR1 is SGHTA and CDR2 is FQGTGA in the germline V gene. The ends were cut back, 2 bases at V and 0 bases at J, with 8 bases in the middle. The table came from immunoSEQ multiplex PCR; TCRdb's copy has only in-frame clones and leaves some out. The listing records around 44,000 clones. Sequences were obtained from blood buffy coat. The chain links TRBV7-3 to TRBJ2-6; D might be TRBD1 (6 bases). The clonotype was recovered from a woman aged 18 to 69 with a cervical HPV16 infection that either progressed to CIN3+ or cleared (not recorded which). The DNA read from the CDR3 is TGTGCCAGCAGCTTATGGACAGACTCTGGGGCCAACGTC. Its protein product is CASSLWTDSGANV. The entire CDR3 is CASSLWTDSGANVLTF. The complete variable domain, with remaining parts taken from reference TRBV7-3 and TRBJ2-6, reads GAGVSQTPSNKVTEKGKYVELRCDPISGHTALYWYRQSLGQGPEFLIYFQGTGAADDSGLPNDRFFAVRPEGSVSTLKIQRTERGDSAVYLCASSLWTDSGANVLTFGAGSRLTVL.